This entry describes one TCR beta chain. Its specificity is unknown. The data derive from a study of cytomegalovirus exposure and HLA in healthy donors. The PCR employed 60 Vbeta primers together with 13 Jbeta primers. Some clones are missing from TCRdb's copy, which holds only in-frame ones; the method was immunoSEQ multiplex PCR. The sample shows 150,000 to 180,000 clones, 70% to 90% of them seen only once. CDR3 length: 16 amino acids. Germline V CDR1 and CDR2: KGHSH, LQKENI. Trimming removed 4 bases at V and 6 bases at J, with 21 bases between. Study-wide findings and caveats: A classifier reportedly called cytomegalovirus status with high sensitivity and specificity. Later analysis demonstrated an association between a missense DCLRE1C variant and TCR beta V- and J-gene trimming.

Sequencing used PBMCs. The chain links TRBV18 to TRBJ2-5, with D possibly matching TRBD2 (5 bases). The source is a young woman in good health and CMV-seronegative. The CDR3 DNA reads TGTGCCAGCTCACTCTCCGACCGGGGTCTGGGGAAGACCCAGTACTTC. Translation gives CASSLSDRGLGKTQYF.